This T cell receptor (beta chain) was obtained from a study of T cell responses to AZD1222 COVID-19 vaccine. Study-wide context: Pooled together were second doses at about 4 or about 12 weeks.

Using immunoSEQ multiplex PCR, the repertoire was profiled, and TCRdb retains in-frame clones only, with some absent. In the table there are about 120,000 clones, around 91% of which are singletons. CDR1 is LGHDT, CDR2 YNNKEL, per germline (reference sequence). Trimming took 4 bases from V and 5 from J, leaving 20 bases between them. The CDR3 sequence is 16 residues long. The TCR originated in an adult in good health. Material: peripheral blood, obtained on day 0 of AZD1222 vaccination. V usage is TRBV3-1 (or the pseudogene TRBV3-2) and J usage is TRBJ1-1, with D tentatively TRBD1 (6 bases). The CDR3 is CASSPLLSRGPTEAFF. CDR3 bases: TGTGCCAGCAGCCCCCTTTTATCGCGGGGGCCAACTGAAGCTTTCTTT.